This T cell receptor beta chain stems from a study of blood T cell repertoires in COVID-19. The wider study: PBMCs, B-cell-depleted T cells, or T cells provided the cDNA or gDNA that made up the material.

In the authors' workflow: Using reference gene primer amplification, nucleated cell counts were estimated. Profiled with immunoSEQ multiplex PCR; TCRdb holds only in-frame clones, not every one. V, J and clone size reflect that table, while D and trimming were determined from the DNA. The table includes roughly 200,000 clones, more than 75% detected once. This clone was found once. Material for sequencing was peripheral blood. This receptor was taken from a woman over 75 with acute or convalescent COVID-19.

CDR3 bases: TGTGCCAGCTCACCCTCATCGACAGCTTATAATGAAAAACTGTTTTTT. It is translated as CASSPSSTAYNEKLFF. The chain uses TRBV18 and TRBJ1-4; tentative D call: TRBD1 (5 bases). The CDR3 has 16 residues. V lost 3 bases, J lost 4 bases, and 15 bases lay in between. Germline assignment: CDR1 KGHSH and CDR2 LQKENI. Looking up the rest from reference TRBV18 and TRBJ1-4 gives the full variable domain: NAGVMQNPRHLVRRRGQEARLRCSPMKGHSHVYWYRQLPEEGLKFMVYLQKENIIDESGMPKERFSAEFPKEGPSILRIQQVVRGDSAAYFCASSPSSTAYNEKLFFGSGTQLSVL.